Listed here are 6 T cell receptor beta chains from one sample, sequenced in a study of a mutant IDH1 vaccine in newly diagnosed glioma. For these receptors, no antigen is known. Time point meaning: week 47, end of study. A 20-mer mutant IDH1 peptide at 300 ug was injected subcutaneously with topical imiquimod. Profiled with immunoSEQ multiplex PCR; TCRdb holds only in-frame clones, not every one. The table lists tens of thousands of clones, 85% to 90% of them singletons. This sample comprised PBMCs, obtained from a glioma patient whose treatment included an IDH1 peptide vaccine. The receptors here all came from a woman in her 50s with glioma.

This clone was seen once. CDR3 loop: CASSSGQLNTGELFF. The CDR3 DNA reads TGTGCCAGCTCATCGGGACAGTTGAACACCGGGGAGCTGTTTTTT. The chain combines TRBV18 with TRBJ2-2; 7 positions match TRBD1. CDR3 length equals 15 residues. From germline, CDR1 is KGHSH and CDR2 LQKENI. After removal of 5 bases from V and 1 base from J, the junction contained 4 bases not matched to a gene.

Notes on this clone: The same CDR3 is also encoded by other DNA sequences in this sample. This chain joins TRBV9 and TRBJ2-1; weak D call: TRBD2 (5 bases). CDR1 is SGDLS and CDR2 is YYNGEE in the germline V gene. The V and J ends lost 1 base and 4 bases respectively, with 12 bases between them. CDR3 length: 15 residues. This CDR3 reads CASSVSGSSYNEQFF. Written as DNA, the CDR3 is TGTGCCAGCAGCGTATCGGGATCATCTTACAATGAGCAGTTCTTC.

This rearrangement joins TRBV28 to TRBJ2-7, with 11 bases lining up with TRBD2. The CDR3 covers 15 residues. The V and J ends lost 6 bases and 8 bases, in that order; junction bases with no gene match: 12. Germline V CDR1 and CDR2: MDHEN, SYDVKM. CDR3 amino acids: CASSSGGSGRGKQYF. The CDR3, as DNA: TGTGCCAGCAGCTCCGGGGGTAGCGGGAGGGGTAAGCAGTACTTC.

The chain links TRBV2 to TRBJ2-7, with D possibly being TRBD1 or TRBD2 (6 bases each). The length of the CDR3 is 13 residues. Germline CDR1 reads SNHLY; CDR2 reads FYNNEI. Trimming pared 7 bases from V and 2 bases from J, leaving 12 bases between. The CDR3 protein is CASNRGLTYEQYF. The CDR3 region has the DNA TGTGCCAGCAACCGGGGGCTTACCTACGAGCAGTACTTC.

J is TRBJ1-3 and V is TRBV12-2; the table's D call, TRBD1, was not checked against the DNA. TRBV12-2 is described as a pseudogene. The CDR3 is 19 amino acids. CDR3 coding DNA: TGTGCAAGTCGCTTAGCGCCAGGAGACAGACCGAGCTCTGGAAACACCATATATTTT. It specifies CASRLAPGDRPSSGNTIYF.

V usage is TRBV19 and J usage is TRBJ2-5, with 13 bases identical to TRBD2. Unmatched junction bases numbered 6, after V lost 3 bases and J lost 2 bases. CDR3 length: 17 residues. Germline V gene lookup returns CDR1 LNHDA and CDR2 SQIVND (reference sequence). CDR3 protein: CASSIGTSGIWQETQYF. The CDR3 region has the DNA TGTGCCAGTAGTATCGGGACTAGCGGGATCTGGCAAGAGACCCAGTACTTC.